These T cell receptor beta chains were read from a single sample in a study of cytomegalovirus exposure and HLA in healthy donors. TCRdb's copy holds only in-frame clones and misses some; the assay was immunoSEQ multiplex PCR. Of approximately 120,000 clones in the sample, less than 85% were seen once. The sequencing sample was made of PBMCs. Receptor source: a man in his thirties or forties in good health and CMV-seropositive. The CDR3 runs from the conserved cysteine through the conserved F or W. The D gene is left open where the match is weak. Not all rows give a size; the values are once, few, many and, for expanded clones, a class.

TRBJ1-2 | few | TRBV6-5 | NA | CASSEHTTRGYTF | TGTGCCAGCAGTGAACATACTACTCGGGGCTACACCTTC
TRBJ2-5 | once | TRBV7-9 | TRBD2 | CASSLVGASGGQETQYF | TGTGCCAGCAGCTTAGTTGGGGCTAGCGGGGGGCAAGAGACCCAGTACTTC
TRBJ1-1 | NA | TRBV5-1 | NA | CASSLAVAGTNEAFF | TGCGCCAGCAGCTTGGCCGTAGCGGGGACCAATGAAGCTTTCTTT
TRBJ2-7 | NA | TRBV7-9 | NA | CASSLQGELGEQYF | TGTGCCAGCAGCCTACAGGGCGAGCTCGGCGAGCAGTACTTC
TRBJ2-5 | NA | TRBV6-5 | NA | CASSYSAVRETQYF | TGTGCCAGCAGTTACTCGGCGGTTAGAGAGACCCAGTACTTC
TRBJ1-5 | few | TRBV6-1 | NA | CASISNGGDQPQHF | TGTGCCAGCATTTCCAACGGTGGAGATCAGCCCCAGCATTTT
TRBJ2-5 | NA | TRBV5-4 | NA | CASSLNRQETQYF | TGTGCCAGCAGCTTGAATCGGCAAGAGACCCAGTACTTC
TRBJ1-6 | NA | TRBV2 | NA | CASSEGGGDPHF | TGTGCCAGCAGTGAAGGGGGGGGAGATCCCCACTTT
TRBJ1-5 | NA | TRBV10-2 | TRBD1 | CASSTGGEQPQHF | TGCGCCAGCAGCACAGGGGGAGAACAGCCCCAGCATTTT
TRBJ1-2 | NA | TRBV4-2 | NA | CASSLDSAANYGYTF | TGTGCCAGCAGCCTAGACAGTGCCGCTAACTATGGCTACACCTTC